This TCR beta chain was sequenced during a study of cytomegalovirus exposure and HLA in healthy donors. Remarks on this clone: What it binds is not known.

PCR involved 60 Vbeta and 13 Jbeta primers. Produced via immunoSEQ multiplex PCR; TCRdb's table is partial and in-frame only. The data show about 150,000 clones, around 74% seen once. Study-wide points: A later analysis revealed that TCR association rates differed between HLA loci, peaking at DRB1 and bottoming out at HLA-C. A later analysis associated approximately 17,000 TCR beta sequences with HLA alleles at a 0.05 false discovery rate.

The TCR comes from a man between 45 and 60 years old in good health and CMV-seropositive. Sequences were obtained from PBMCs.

CDR3 protein: CASSRPGSYEQYF. The CDR3 bases are TGCGCCAGCAGCCGGCCAGGGTCCTACGAGCAGTACTTC. The V and J genes are TRBV4-1 and TRBJ2-7; a weak D match, TRBD1 (5 bases). Germline values: CDR1 MGHRA, CDR2 YSYEKL. The germline V and J ends were trimmed by 4 bases and 1 base, with 8 bases remaining between them. The CDR3 sequence is 13 residues long.